This T cell receptor (beta chain) emerged from a study of cytomegalovirus exposure and HLA in healthy donors. Study results and caveats: Cytomegalovirus association was assigned to about 150 TCR beta chains. At a 0.05 false discovery rate, a later analysis found around 17,000 TCR beta sequences to be associated with HLA alleles. Common viral pathogens seemed to be connected with several of the most significant clusters, according to a later analysis.

The PCR employed 60 Vbeta primers together with 13 Jbeta primers. Libraries were prepared by immunoSEQ multiplex PCR; TCRdb keeps only in-frame clonotypes and omits some of them. The sample consists of about 240,000 clones, approximately 84% of them appearing once. On this clone: Its antigen is not identified. The junction does not match germline at one end; this may be a read error.

Germline CDR1 is SNHLY and CDR2 is FYNNEI. This CDR3 spans 15 amino acids. The material sequenced was PBMCs. This TCR was sampled from a girl aged 2-9 years in good health and CMV-seronegative. This sequence joins TRBV2 and TRBJ1-6; unclear D gene. CDR3 region: CASSEGSSYNSPLRF. The CDR3 DNA follows: TGTGCCAGCAGTGAAGGGAGCTCCTATAATTCACCCCTCCGCTTT.